The T cell receptor beta chain under discussion was sequenced for a study of early T cells in non-severe SARS-CoV-2 infection. For the study at large: Investigators sequenced bulk RNA drawn from unsorted whole blood, and chains remained unpaired. Study-level points and caveats: Database matching using VDJdb favored anti-spike CD8 responses, with private and CD4 specificities left missing.

Unique molecular identifiers (one per individual cDNA molecule) were attached. TCRdb independently ran MiXCR on the 5' RACE reads; one entry per CDR3 protein. The sample gives about 81,000 distinct CDR3 sequences, 6% to 7% of which show up once; 7.8% is in the top ten. In this sample, this clonotype turned up a few times. Its antigen is unidentified. Material for sequencing was whole blood. This sequence was found in an adult who was a healthcare worker with PCR-confirmed SARS-CoV-2 infection or an uninfected control (not recorded which).

For the CDR3, the DNA is TGCAGTGCGAAGGACTACACAGATACGCAGTATTTT. It codes for CSAKDYTDTQYF. This chain connects TRBV20-1 to TRBJ2-3; TRBD2 is a possible D gene (6 bases). CDR3 length: 12 residues. Trimming left V 6 bases short and J 2 bases short, with 9 bases between. CDR1 and CDR2 from the germline V gene are DFQATT and SNEGSKA (reference sequence).